These 32 T cell receptor beta chains share one sample of origin, sequenced in a study of blood T cell repertoires in COVID-19. Method: immunoSEQ multiplex PCR; TCRdb's copy keeps in-frame clones and lacks some. The table has roughly 190,000 clones, approximately 87% seen once. The sample consisted of peripheral blood. The receptors stem from a man aged 18 to 35 with active or convalescent COVID-19.

The V and J genes are TRBV19 and TRBJ1-1, with D perhaps TRBD1 (5 bases). Trimming stripped 0 bases from V and 1 base from J, with 18 bases between. The length of the CDR3 is 18 residues. Germline lookup yields CDR1 LNHDA and CDR2 SQIVND (reference sequence). In DNA, the CDR3 is TGTGCCAGTAGTATAGATCGGTGGCAGGGAGGACAGAACACTGAAGCTTTCTTT. Its protein product is CASSIDRWQGGQNTEAFF.

The chain recombines TRBV9 with TRBJ2-4; 11 bases match TRBD2. From germline, CDR1 is SGDLS and CDR2 YYNGEE. The CDR3 has 13 residues. The ends lost 4 bases at V and 6 bases at J; junction bases unmatched: 0. CDR3 residues: CASSLAGGNIQYF. In DNA form, the CDR3 reads TGTGCCAGCAGCCTAGCGGGGGGAAACATTCAGTACTTC.

V and J are TRBV5-1 and TRBJ1-4; 9 positions match TRBD1. The CDR3 totals 14 residues. Germline V lookup: CDR1 SGHRS, CDR2 YFSETQ. The ends lost 3 bases at V and 8 bases at J; junction bases unmatched: 5. CDR3 coding DNA: TGCGCCAGCAGCTCCGGGACAGGGCTGGAAAAACTGTTTTTT. It yields the protein CASSSGTGLEKLFF.

This clone rates as medium-sized. V gene TRBV6-4 combines with J gene TRBJ2-1; a weak D match, TRBD1 (5 bases). The CDR3 has 16 amino acids. Trimming took 0 bases from V and 0 from J, leaving 9 bases between them. Germline-derived CDR1 and CDR2 are MRHNA and SNTAGT. The CDR3 bases are TGTGCCAGCAGTGACTCATCGACAGCCTCCTACAATGAGCAGTTCTTC. This encodes CASSDSSTASYNEQFF.

The rearrangement uses TRBV7-8 and TRBJ2-2, with 11 bases lining up with TRBD2. Germline V gene sequence: CDR1 SGHVS, CDR2 FQNEAQ. The CDR3 is 16 amino acids. The junction had 8 bases not matched to a gene; V was cut back by 6 bases and J by 5 bases. The CDR3 coding sequence is TGTGCCAGCAGTACGAGACTAGCGGGGTTGACCGGGGAGCTGTTTTTT. As protein: CASSTRLAGLTGELFF.

The chain links TRBV20-1 to TRBJ1-1, with TRBD1 matching 7 bases. Germline V CDR1 and CDR2: DFQATT, SNEGSKA (reference sequence). This CDR3 contains 11 residues. V lost 8 bases, J lost 6 bases, and 6 bases stayed unmatched. CDR3 sequence (DNA): TGCAGTAAGGGACAGCCCCCTGAAGCTTTCTTT. It yields the protein CSKGQPPEAFF.

This chain links TRBV18 with TRBJ2-5; 7 bases align to TRBD1. Germline assignment: CDR1 KGHSH and CDR2 LQKENI. The V segment lost 4 bases and the J segment 2 bases; nucleotides outside the gene matches: 4. The CDR3 runs 14 residues. CDR3 DNA sequence: TGTGCCAGCTCACTGAGGACAGGACAAGAGACCCAGTACTTC. It codes for CASSLRTGQETQYF. Together with reference TRBV18 and TRBJ2-5, the CDR3 gives the full variable domain: NAGVMQNPRHLVRRRGQEARLRCSPMKGHSHVYWYRQLPEEGLKFMVYLQKENIIDESGMPKERFSAEFPKEGPSILRIQQVVRGDSAAYFCASSLRTGQETQYFGPGTRLLVL.

The rearrangement uses TRBV6-2 or TRBV6-3 and TRBJ1-1, with D possibly being TRBD1 (6 bases). The CDR3 runs to 14 residues. V gave up 0 bases and J gave up 4 bases, with 9 bases separating them. Germline CDR1 reads MNHEY; CDR2 reads SVGEGT. DNA for the CDR3: TGTGCCAGCAGTTACTCCGAAGGGGGCACTGAAGCTTTCTTT. As protein: CASSYSEGGTEAFF.

This sequence joins TRBV5-8 and TRBJ1-2; the D gene is possibly TRBD1 (5 bases). Germline lookup yields CDR1 SGHTS and CDR2 YDEGEE. This CDR3 region has 16 residues. V was shortened by 0 bases and J by 2 bases, with 14 bases between the two germline ends. The CDR3 here is CASSLADSGGNYGYTF. The CDR3 DNA is TGTGCCAGCAGCTTGGCCGACAGTGGAGGGAACTATGGCTACACCTTC.

The genes are TRBV4-2 and TRBJ1-5, with D tentatively TRBD1 (6 bases). V lost 4 bases to trimming and J lost 0 bases, with 13 bases between them. Germline CDR1 and CDR2: LGHNA and YNFKEQ. This CDR3 is built from 16 residues. CDR3 sequence reads: CASSPYGQYSNQPQHF. The CDR3 DNA sequence: TGTGCCAGCAGCCCTTATGGACAGTATAGCAATCAGCCCCAGCATTTT.

Comments on this clone: Distinct nucleotide sequences in the sample also encode this CDR3. The rearrangement uses TRBV27 and TRBJ1-5; D is possibly TRBD1 (6 bases). CDR3 size: 13 residues. V lost 5 bases to trimming and J lost 7 bases, with 12 bases between them. Germline V gives CDR1 MNHEY, CDR2 SMNVEV (reference sequence). This CDR3 is CASSPTGWQPQHF. CDR3 in DNA: TGTGCCAGCAGTCCCACAGGGTGGCAGCCCCAGCATTTT.

The chain combines TRBV15 with TRBJ2-1; D is possibly TRBD1 (6 bases). In germline, CDR1 is LNHNV, CDR2 YYDKDF (reference sequence). The CDR3 spans 11 residues. Trimming removed 9 bases from V and 8 bases from J, with 11 bases in between. CDR3 residues: CATQGSHEQFF. The CDR3 nucleotides are TGTGCCACTCAGGGGTCCCATGAGCAGTTCTTC.

This rearrangement joins TRBV5-4 to TRBJ2-1; TRBD2 agrees at 14 bases. Trimming at V came to 4 bases and at J to 8 bases, leaving 5 bases not matched to a gene. Germline V gene lookup returns CDR1 SGHNT and CDR2 YYREEE (reference sequence). This CDR3 is 15 amino acids long. Here the CDR3 reads CASSGGLAGAYEQFF. CDR3 sequence (DNA): TGTGCCAGCAGCGGGGGACTAGCGGGAGCATATGAGCAGTTCTTC.

This clone has more than one count but fewer than ten. The DNA of the CDR3 is TGTGCCAGCAGCGTAGTAGAAACAGGGTGGTCTGAAGCTTTCTTT. Translation gives CASSVVETGWSEAFF. The V gene is TRBV9, the J gene TRBJ1-1; D possibly corresponds to TRBD1 (6 bases). V was pared by 0 bases and J by 6 bases, with 15 bases between. The CDR3 is made up of 15 amino acids. Germline V gives CDR1 SGDLS, CDR2 YYNGEE.

The chain combines TRBV9 with TRBJ2-1; D might be TRBD2 (6 bases). Germline lookup yields CDR1 SGDLS and CDR2 YYNGEE. The V end lost 4 bases, the J end lost 0 bases, and 11 bases lay between the germline ends. This CDR3 has 15 residues. The CDR3 region is CASSSRGNSYNEQFF. Written as DNA, the CDR3 is TGTGCCAGCAGCTCCCGGGGGAACTCCTACAATGAGCAGTTCTTC.

The chain uses TRBV2 and TRBJ1-1; unclear D gene. CDR3 length equals 14 residues. Between the trimmed V and J ends, which lost 10 bases and 0 bases, there was a span of 15 bases. Germline CDR1 and CDR2: SNHLY and FYNNEI. The chain's CDR3 is CATKGGLMNTEAFF. DNA of the CDR3: TGTGCCACAAAGGGAGGGCTCATGAACACTGAAGCTTTCTTT.

The chain joins TRBV4-1 to TRBJ1-3; D remains ambiguous. The CDR3 has 16 residues. Trimming cost V 0 bases and J 0 bases, with 9 bases left between them. Germline CDR1 MGHRA, CDR2 YSYEKL. The CDR3 protein is CASSQDDTLSGNTIYF. CDR3 in DNA: TGCGCCAGCAGCCAAGATGACACTCTCTCTGGAAACACCATATATTTT.

The chain carries TRBV6-1 and TRBJ2-4; 7 positions agree with TRBD1. CDR3 length equals 13 residues. Germline values: CDR1 MNHNS, CDR2 SASEGT. The V and J ends lost 1 base and 10 bases, in that order; junction bases with no gene match: 4. This CDR3 is CASSEDEGAIQYF. The CDR3 DNA reads TGTGCCAGCAGTGAAGACGAGGGGGCGATTCAGTACTTC.

The V call is TRBV25-1, the J call TRBJ1-3; perhaps TRBD1 as D (5 bases). Germline assignment: CDR1 MGHDK and CDR2 SYGVNS. CDR3 length equals 15 residues. Trimming removed 0 bases at V and 0 bases at J, with 6 bases between. The CDR3 spells CASSEYGGSGNTIYF. CDR3 in DNA: TGTGCCAGCAGTGAATACGGGGGCTCTGGAAACACCATATATTTT.

The chain has TRBV3-1 (or the pseudogene TRBV3-2) and TRBJ1-1; D perhaps matches TRBD1 (5 bases). Germline-derived CDR1 and CDR2 are LGHDT and YNNKEL (reference sequence). The CDR3 length is 14 residues. Trimming left V 3 bases short and J 1 base short, with 9 bases between. The DNA for the CDR3 is TGTGCCAGCAGCCATCAGGGCTCGAACACTGAAGCTTTCTTT. Protein product: CASSHQGSNTEAFF.

CDR3 residues: CASSLGGGYSSYEQYV. In nucleotides, the CDR3 is TGTGCCAGCAGCTTAGGGGGGGGCTACAGCTCCTACGAGCAGTACGTC. V is TRBV11-2 and J is TRBJ2-7; D is possibly TRBD2 (7 bases). V shed 1 base and J shed 0 bases, with 13 bases lying between them. This CDR3 comprises 16 residues. CDR1 and CDR2 from the germline V gene are SGHAT and FQNNGV.

The V call is TRBV7-8, the J call TRBJ2-7, with 8 bases identical to TRBD1. This CDR3 is built from 20 residues. In germline, CDR1 is SGHVS, CDR2 FQNEAQ. Trimming removed 4 bases from V and 0 bases from J; junction bases left unmatched: 20. The CDR3 is CASSSGTRGQSGRSSYEQYV. CDR3 coding DNA: TGTGCCAGCAGCTCAGGGACCAGGGGGCAGTCAGGGCGTAGCTCCTACGAGCAGTACGTC.

In its sample, this clone was seen many times. V gene TRBV7-3 combines with J gene TRBJ2-1; 8 nucleotides agree with TRBD1. CDR3 length equals 13 residues. The trim removed 5 bases at V and 6 bases at J, leaving 3 bases unmatched. Germline V CDR1 and CDR2: SGHTA, FQGTGA. For the CDR3, the DNA is TGTGCCAGCAGCCTGGGACAGGCCAATGAGCAGTTCTTC. Translating gives CASSLGQANEQFF.

The chain employs TRBV12-3 or TRBV12-4 and TRBJ1-2; D is perhaps TRBD1 (5 bases). V dropped 7 bases and J dropped 8 bases, with 14 bases sitting between them. The length of the CDR3 is 12 residues. DNA for the CDR3: TGTGCCAGCACGGCGGGGCCGGGGGGCTACACCTTC. Translating gives CASTAGPGGYTF.

The sample holds one count of this clone. This chain links TRBV7-2 with TRBJ1-5, with D maybe TRBD1 (6 bases). This CDR3 contains 14 residues. The V end lost 2 bases, the J end lost 7 bases, and 12 bases lay between the germline ends. In germline, CDR1 is SGHTA, CDR2 FQGNSA. DNA for the CDR3: TGTGCCAGCAGCTTATCAACAGGGCCCCAGCCCCAGCATTTT. Translated: CASSLSTGPQPQHF.

The gene calls are TRBV5-1 and TRBJ2-1; D is perhaps TRBD1 (6 bases). The CDR3 has 18 amino acids. Trimming left V 4 bases short and J 0 bases short, with 20 bases between. Germline V gene lookup returns CDR1 SGHRS and CDR2 YFSETQ. The CDR3 sequence is CASSPQLYRASSYNEQFF. In nucleotides, the CDR3 is TGCGCCAGCAGCCCGCAATTATACAGGGCTAGCTCCTACAATGAGCAGTTCTTC. Combining the CDR3 with reference TRBV5-1 and TRBJ2-1 gives the whole variable domain KAGVTQTPRYLIKTRGQQVTLSCSPISGHRSVSWYQQTPGQGLQFLFEYFSETQRNKGNFPGRFSGRQFSNSRSEMNVSTLELGDSALYLCASSPQLYRASSYNEQFFGPGTRLTVL.

The gene calls are TRBV24-1 and TRBJ1-2; 11 bases are shared with TRBD1. J was trimmed by 8 bases and V by 3 bases; bases with no gene match: 4. Germline loops: CDR1 KGHDR, CDR2 SFDVKD. The CDR3 is 14 amino acids. The CDR3 loop reads CATSDGQGAGGYTF. The CDR3, as DNA: TGTGCCACCAGTGATGGACAGGGGGCGGGAGGCTACACCTTC.

V and J are TRBV6-5 and TRBJ1-4; TRBD1 aligns across 9 bases. The trim removed 4 bases at V and 8 bases at J, leaving 11 bases unmatched. Germline V gene data show CDR1 as MNHEY and CDR2 as SVGAGI. This CDR3 comprises 16 residues. DNA for the CDR3: TGTGCCAGCAGTTCGAAACCCGGGACAGGGTTCGAAAAACTGTTTTTT. Amino acids: CASSSKPGTGFEKLFF.

This clone appeared a single time. The V gene is TRBV18, the J gene TRBJ1-3; 7 bases are shared with TRBD1. Germline V gene lookup returns CDR1 KGHSH and CDR2 LQKENI. The CDR3 has 16 amino acids. Germline trimming cut 6 bases from V and 0 bases from J; bases unmatched to any gene: 8. CDR3: CASSRDSYNSGNTIYF. The CDR3, as DNA: TGTGCCAGCTCCCGGGACAGCTATAACTCTGGAAACACCATATATTTT.

The CDR3 region is CASSPGGGNEQFF. CDR3 nucleotides: TGTGCCAGCTCGCCGGGAGGGGGCAATGAGCAGTTCTTC. This chain connects TRBV9 to TRBJ2-1; 8 bases map to TRBD2. The trim removed 7 bases at V and 6 bases at J, leaving 6 bases unmatched. There are 13 residues in the CDR3. Germline V gene data show CDR1 as SGDLS and CDR2 as YYNGEE.

The gene calls are TRBV7-2 and TRBJ2-5, with D possibly TRBD1 on 5 matching bases. The CDR3 consists of 14 residues. Germline-derived CDR1 and CDR2 are SGHTA and FQGNSA. With 5 bases removed from V and 4 bases from J, the gap between germline ends came to 14 bases. CDR3 sequence: CASSPWGGAETQYF. The CDR3 coding sequence is TGTGCCAGCAGCCCCTGGGGTGGGGCAGAGACCCAGTACTTC.

The gene calls are TRBV7-9 and TRBJ1-2, with 8 positions matching TRBD1. J gave up 3 bases and V 1 base, and 4 bases lay outside the gene matches. The CDR3 has 15 residues. The germline gives CDR1 SEHNR, CDR2 FQNEAQ (reference sequence). Here the CDR3 DNA reads TGTGCCAGCAGCTTAGTCGTGACAGGGGACTATGGCTACACCTTC. This translates into CASSLVVTGDYGYTF.